This is a list of T cell receptor beta chains from one sample in a study of blood T cell repertoires in COVID-19. Assay: immunoSEQ multiplex PCR; the TCRdb copy retains only in-frame clones and omits some. In the table there are a few hundred thousand clones, approximately 86% of which are singletons. The sequenced sample consisted of PBMCs or T cells enriched from blood (not recorded which). The source is a woman between 40 and 50 years old with acute COVID-19. CDR3s include the opening cysteine and the closing phenylalanine or tryptophan. A D gene is named only where the DNA matches it firmly. Clone size is stated in some rows and not others, as once, few, many or a class when expanded.

v_call,d_call,clone_size,j_call,cdr3_nt,cdr3_aa
TRBV7-9,NA,NA,TRBJ2-1,TGTGCCAGCAGCTTAAGAGGGGGAAGGCAGGAGGTCAATGAGCAGTTCTTC,CASSLRGGRQEVNEQFF
TRBV7-9,NA,NA,TRBJ1-1,TGTGCCAGCAGCTACAGCGGCAGTCCAAACACTGAAGCTTTCTTT,CASSYSGSPNTEAFF
TRBV25-1,NA,NA,TRBJ2-1,TGTGCCAGCAGTGCCGGAGGACCTCTGAATGAGCAGTTCTTC,CASSAGGPLNEQFF
TRBV28,NA,NA,TRBJ2-7,TGTGCCAGCAGCCAGAGGCCGGCCTACGAGCAGTACTTC,CASSQRPAYEQYF
TRBV7-8,TRBD1,NA,TRBJ1-2,TGTGCCAGCAGCCCAGGGGGCGTTGGCTACACCTTC,CASSPGGVGYTF
TRBV7-2,TRBD2,NA,TRBJ2-5,TGTGCCAGCAGCTTAGAAGGACTAGCATATGAGACCCAGTACTTC,CASSLEGLAYETQYF
TRBV27,TRBD1,NA,TRBJ1-2,TGTGCCAGTACTTTTAGGGACAGGGATGATGGCTACACCTTC,CASTFRDRDDGYTF
TRBV19,NA,NA,TRBJ1-5,TGTGCCAGTAGGATTGACAGGTCCTTCAATCAGCCCCAGCATTTT,CASRIDRSFNQPQHF
TRBV3-1/TRBV3-2,NA,NA,TRBJ2-7,TGTGCCAGCCTCGATCCTAGGGGGTTCGAGCAGTACTTC,CASLDPRGFEQYF
TRBV6-5,NA,NA,TRBJ2-3,TGTGCCAGCAGTTTACAGGGCTCGAGTACAGATACGCAGTATTTT,CASSLQGSSTDTQYF
TRBV5-4,NA,NA,TRBJ2-1,TGTGCCAGCAGTACCGACCCCAGGGTATACAATGAGCAGTTCTTC,CASSTDPRVYNEQFF
TRBV28,TRBD2,NA,TRBJ2-5,TGTGCCAGCAGCCTGGGACTAGAAGAGACCCAGTACTTC,CASSLGLEETQYF
TRBV28,NA,NA,TRBJ1-1,TGTGCCAGCAGTTTAGGGGATGGGGCTAGAACTGAAGCTTTCTTT,CASSLGDGARTEAFF
TRBV11-3,NA,NA,TRBJ1-1,TGTGCCAGCAGCTGGGGGGTGAGGGACACTGAAGCTTTCTTT,CASSWGVRDTEAFF
TRBV19,TRBD2,NA,TRBJ2-3,TGTGCCAGTAGTATTCTTGGCGGGAGGACCTCCACAGATACGCAGTATTTT,CASSILGGRTSTDTQYF
TRBV28,NA,NA,TRBJ2-7,TGTGCCAGCAGTTTTCCCCGCGTTCCCTACGAGCAGTACTTC,CASSFPRVPYEQYF
TRBV20-1,NA,NA,TRBJ2-7,TGCAGTGCTAGTGGGGGAGGTGGGACGCTAACCTACGAGCAGTACTTC,CSASGGGGTLTYEQYF
TRBV9,NA,few,TRBJ1-3,TGTGCCAGCAGCCCCCTAGACGGTGACTCTGGAAACACCATATATTTT,CASSPLDGDSGNTIYF
TRBV7-3,TRBD1,few,TRBJ1-6,TGTGCCAGCAGCCTCACAGGGGGCGATTCACCCCTCCACTTT,CASSLTGGDSPLHF
TRBV4-1,TRBD1,NA,TRBJ2-1,TGCGCCAGCAGCCTTGTAGGGGACAGGGGGGCCAATGAGCAGTTCTTC,CASSLVGDRGANEQFF
TRBV21-1,NA,NA,TRBJ2-7,TGTGCCAGCAGCAAAGGGGACAGGGGGTACGAGCAGTACTTC,CASSKGDRGYEQYF
TRBV7-6,NA,once,TRBJ2-5,TGTGCCAGCAGCCAGAGACAGGCCGTGGTGTACTTC,CASSQRQAVVYF
TRBV6-4,NA,NA,TRBJ2-2,TGTGCCAGCAGTGCGACTAGAACCGGGGAGCTGTTTTTT,CASSATRTGELFF
TRBV5-6,TRBD2,NA,TRBJ2-1,TGTGCCAGCAGCTTTCCCGGCCTAGCGGGAGGTCTTAACAATGAGCAGTTCTTC,CASSFPGLAGGLNNEQFF
TRBV28,TRBD1,NA,TRBJ1-5,TGTGCCAGCAGTTCACAGGGGTCGCCCCAGCATTTT,CASSSQGSPQHF
TRBV10-1,TRBD2,NA,TRBJ2-1,TGCGCCAGCAGTGATCTTGGGCTAGCGGGAGTCAATGAGCAGTTCTTC,CASSDLGLAGVNEQFF
TRBV4-3,TRBD1,NA,TRBJ2-2,TGCGCCAGCAGCCAAGGACAGGGGGTCACCGGGGAGCTGTTTTTT,CASSQGQGVTGELFF
TRBV18,TRBD2,NA,TRBJ2-2,TGTGCCAGCAGCAACCTCCTGACTAGCGGGAGGGCCGGGGACACCGGGGAGCTGTTTTTT,CASSNLLTSGRAGDTGELFF
TRBV7-9,NA,few,TRBJ1-1,TGTGCCAGCAGCTTCCAGGTTAACACTGAAGCTTTCTTT,CASSFQVNTEAFF
TRBV29-1,NA,NA,TRBJ2-3,TGCAGCGTTGAAGATCGAGTCAAAGGACATCGGTTTGCAGATACGCAGTATTTT,CSVEDRVKGHRFADTQYF
TRBV5-1,TRBD2,NA,TRBJ2-7,TGCGCCAGCAGGGGTACCCCGGGACTAGCGATCTACGAGCAGTACTTC,CASRGTPGLAIYEQYF
TRBV7-9,NA,NA,TRBJ1-4,TGTGCCAGCAGCTTAGCGCTTCGGACAGATGAAAAACTGTTTTTT,CASSLALRTDEKLFF
TRBV18,NA,NA,TRBJ1-5,TGTGCCAGCTCAAAGGAACCGGGGAATCAGCCCCAGCATTTT,CASSKEPGNQPQHF
TRBV7-6,TRBD1,NA,TRBJ1-2,TGTGCCAGCAGCTCACAGACAGGGGGGAACTATGGCTACACCTTC,CASSSQTGGNYGYTF
TRBV2,NA,NA,TRBJ1-5,TGTGCCAGCAGGCCAGGAAGCAATCAGCCCCAGCATTTT,CASRPGSNQPQHF
TRBV19,TRBD1,NA,TRBJ2-1,TGTGCCAGTAGTCTGCTCGGACAGGGTACGGGCAATGAGCAGTTCTTC,CASSLLGQGTGNEQFF
TRBV3-1/TRBV3-2,NA,NA,TRBJ1-1,TGTGCCAGCAGCCAAGATCGGGTGAACACTGAAGCTTTCTTT,CASSQDRVNTEAFF
TRBV3-1/TRBV3-2,TRBD1,NA,TRBJ1-2,TGTGCCAGCAGCCAAGCGGACAGGGGCTACACCTTC,CASSQADRGYTF
TRBV25-1,NA,NA,TRBJ1-2,TGTGCCAGCAGCTCTAACTATGGCTACACCTTC,CASSSNYGYTF
TRBV7-2,NA,NA,TRBJ2-2,TGTGCCAGCAGCTTATTACGACAGGGAGCGGGCGGGGAGCTGTTTTTT,CASSLLRQGAGGELFF
TRBV27,NA,NA,TRBJ2-2,TGTGCCAGCAGTTTATCCGGCGGGGAGCTGTTTTTT,CASSLSGGELFF
TRBV6-5,TRBD1,many,TRBJ1-1,TGTGCCAGCAGCTCCCGAGACAGGGCCAACACTGAAGCTTTCTTT,CASSSRDRANTEAFF
TRBV2,NA,NA,TRBJ2-7,TGTGCCAGCAGGGAGGGACCAGCCTACGAGCAGTACTTC,CASREGPAYEQYF
TRBV28,TRBD1,NA,TRBJ1-5,TGTGCCAGCAGAACCCCCCGACAGGGGGCGAGTCAGCCCCAGCATTTT,CASRTPRQGASQPQHF
TRBV5-1,TRBD2,NA,TRBJ2-2,TGCGCCAGCAGCTCCGGACTCATTATGACTAGCTCCCCCGGGGAGCTGTTTTTT,CASSSGLIMTSSPGELFF
TRBV7-3,NA,NA,TRBJ1-3,TGTGCCAGCAGCCCTTTTGGCGGGGGCTCTGGAAACACCATATATTTT,CASSPFGGGSGNTIYF
TRBV6-5,NA,once,TRBJ1-2,TGTGCCAGCAGTTCAACCAGGATACAGCTCTATGGCTACACCTTC,CASSSTRIQLYGYTF
TRBV11-3,TRBD1,NA,TRBJ2-1,TGTGCCAGCAGCTTAGGGGACAGGGGACGGTACAATGAGCAGTTCTTC,CASSLGDRGRYNEQFF
TRBV4-2,NA,NA,TRBJ2-1,TGTGCCAGCAGCGGTCGGGACTTCTACAATGAGCAGTTCTTC,CASSGRDFYNEQFF
TRBV10-3,TRBD1,NA,TRBJ1-3,TGTGCCTCAGGGGGGCAGAGCTCTGGAAACACCATATATTTT,CASGGQSSGNTIYF
TRBV28,TRBD1,NA,TRBJ2-5,TGTGCCAGCAAAATGGACAGGGGCGAGACCCAGTACTTC,CASKMDRGETQYF
TRBV30,NA,NA,TRBJ2-7,TGTGCCTCTTTGCGGGGCGCTGGAAACGAGCAGTACTTC,CASLRGAGNEQYF
TRBV4-2,NA,once,TRBJ2-6,TGTGCCAGCAGCCTCAGTGCTGGGGCCAACGTCCTGACTTTC,CASSLSAGANVLTF
TRBV7-2,TRBD1,NA,TRBJ1-1,TGTGCCAGCAGCCAGGACAGGGTTGGGCAAGCTTTCTTT,CASSQDRVGQAFF
TRBV27,NA,NA,TRBJ1-4,TGTGCCAGCAGTCTTGGACAGACTGCTAATGAAAAACTGTTTTTT,CASSLGQTANEKLFF
TRBV30,TRBD1,many,TRBJ2-7,TGTGCCTTATCCAGGGGGTACGAGCAGTACTTC,CALSRGYEQYF
TRBV19,NA,NA,TRBJ1-4,TGTGCCAGCCGAAGGTACAGTGCAACTAATGAAAAACTGTTTTTT,CASRRYSATNEKLFF
TRBV5-6,NA,few,TRBJ2-1,TGTGCCAGCAGCTTGTATTCGCTCGAGTCCTACAATGAGCAGTTCTTC,CASSLYSLESYNEQFF
TRBV27,TRBD1,NA,TRBJ1-2,TGTGCCAGCAGCTCGTGGGGACAGGGGCAAGATGGCTACACCTTC,CASSSWGQGQDGYTF
TRBV11-2,NA,NA,TRBJ2-7,TGTGCCAGCAGCTCCGGGTCGAGGAGAGGGCAGTACTTC,CASSSGSRRGQYF